The clone carrying this T cell receptor (beta chain) was seen repeatedly, ten times or more. Its antigen is unidentified. The data were obtained in a study of blood T cells in healthy people across ages. About the research overall: Template-switching capture recovered about one barcoded beta molecule per two T cells.

Aged roughly 6 to 90, donors were systemically healthy Caucasians from Russia. Broader study findings: While age rose, TCR beta diversity per million T cells dropped in a roughly linear way.

The authors ran a second PCR of about 7 to 11 cycles using a sample-barcoded 5' primer and a J-beta primer mix. TCRdb re-derived calls from the 5' RACE reads in MiXCR, one entry per CDR3 protein. Seen here are about 640,000 distinct CDR3 sequences, approximately 30% observed once, and the top ten hold 15% to 19%. Germline V gives CDR1 DFQATT, CDR2 SNEGSKA (reference sequence). The V end was cut by 5 bases, the J end by 4 bases, with 18 bases between. This CDR3 has 16 residues. The receptor was derived from a woman older than 75 in good health. V gene TRBV20-1 combines with J gene TRBJ2-6; weak D call: TRBD1 (6 bases). The sequenced material came from blood. CDR3 DNA sequence: TGCAGTGCTGGGGCTACAGGGTTTTCCGGGGCCAACGTCCTGACTTTC. Its protein is CSAGATGFSGANVLTF.